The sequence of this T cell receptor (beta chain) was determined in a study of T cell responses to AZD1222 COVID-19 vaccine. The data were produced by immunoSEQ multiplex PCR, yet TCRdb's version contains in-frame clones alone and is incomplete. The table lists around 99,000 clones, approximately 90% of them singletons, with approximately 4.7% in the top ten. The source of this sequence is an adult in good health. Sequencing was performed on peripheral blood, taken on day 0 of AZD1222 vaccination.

For the CDR3, the DNA is TGCAGTGCTGGCCTCGACTATGGCTACACCTTC. Its translation is CSAGLDYGYTF. This chain links TRBV20-1 with TRBJ1-2; D remains ambiguous. Germline V gives CDR1 DFQATT, CDR2 SNEGSKA (reference sequence). V lost 5 bases and J lost 3, with 7 bases in between. The CDR3 runs to 11 residues.